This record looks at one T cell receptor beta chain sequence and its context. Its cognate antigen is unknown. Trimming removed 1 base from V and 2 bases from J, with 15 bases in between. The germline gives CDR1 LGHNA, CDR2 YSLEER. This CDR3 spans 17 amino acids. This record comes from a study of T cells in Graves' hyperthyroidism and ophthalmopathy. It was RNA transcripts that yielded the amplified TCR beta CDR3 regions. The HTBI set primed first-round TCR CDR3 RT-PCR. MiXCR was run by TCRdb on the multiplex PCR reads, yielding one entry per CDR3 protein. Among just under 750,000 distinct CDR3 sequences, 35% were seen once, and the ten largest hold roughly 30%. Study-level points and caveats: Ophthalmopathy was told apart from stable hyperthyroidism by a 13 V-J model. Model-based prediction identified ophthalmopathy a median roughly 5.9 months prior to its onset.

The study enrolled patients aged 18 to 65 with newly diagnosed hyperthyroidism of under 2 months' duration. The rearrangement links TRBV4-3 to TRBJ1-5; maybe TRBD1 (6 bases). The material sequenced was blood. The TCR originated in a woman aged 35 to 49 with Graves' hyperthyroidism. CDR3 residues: CASSQGGRGAGNQPQHF. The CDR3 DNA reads TGCGCCAGCAGCCAAGGTGGTCGGGGGGCAGGCAATCAGCCCCAGCATTTT.